The next 3 T cell receptor beta chains were all read from a single sample in a study of blood T cells in healthy people across ages. PCR was performed a second time for 7 to 11 cycles using a sample-barcoded 5' primer and a J-beta primer mix. TCRdb recomputed calls from the 5' RACE reads with MiXCR, one row per CDR3 protein. The sample has roughly 500,000 distinct CDR3 sequences, roughly 29% seen once; the top ten hold 15% to 20%. Sequencing was done on a sample of blood. Receptors were obtained from a woman in her 70s in good health.

This clonotype occurred a few times. The rearrangement joins TRBV9 to TRBJ2-1; TRBD2 aligns across 12 bases. The trim removed 0 bases at V and 10 bases at J, leaving 8 bases unmatched. Looked up from germline, CDR1 is SGDLS and CDR2 is YYNGEE. The CDR3 extends over 16 amino acids. CDR3 sequence: CASSVESSGGAEEQFF. The CDR3 nucleotides are TGTGCCAGCAGCGTAGAGTCTAGCGGGGGGGCTGAGGAGCAGTTCTTC.

This clonotype has just one count. V gene TRBV5-1 combines with J gene TRBJ2-3, with 8 bases fitting TRBD1. The CDR3 has 14 amino acids. Per germline, CDR1 SGHRS and CDR2 YFSETQ. The V segment lost 6 bases and the J segment 6 bases; nucleotides outside the gene matches: 9. CDR3 amino acids: CASNSGQGPDTQYF. The CDR3 coding sequence is TGCGCCAGCAATAGTGGACAGGGACCCGATACGCAGTATTTT. Full variable domain (missing parts from reference TRBV5-1 and TRBJ2-3): KAGVTQTPRYLIKTRGQQVTLSCSPISGHRSVSWYQQTPGQGLQFLFEYFSETQRNKGNFPGRFSGRQFSNSRSEMNVSTLELGDSALYLCASNSGQGPDTQYFGPGTRLTVL.

This chain connects TRBV29-1 to TRBJ2-3, with 7 bases aligning to TRBD2. With V trimmed by 1 base and J by 3 bases, 7 bases remained unmatched. In germline, CDR1 is SQVTM, CDR2 ANQGSEA. The CDR3 is 15 amino acids. The CDR3 DNA reads as TGCAGCGTTGAAGGCAGCGCGGGGGTTACAGATACGCAGTATTTT. Encoded protein: CSVEGSAGVTDTQYF.